A selection of T cell receptor beta chains follows, all from one sample in a study of blood T cell repertoires in COVID-19. Libraries were prepared by immunoSEQ multiplex PCR; TCRdb keeps only in-frame clonotypes and omits some of them. The data show around 37,000 clones, about 90% seen once. Sequencing was carried out using peripheral blood. These receptors all come from a man aged 50 or older with active or convalescent COVID-19. CDR3s include the opening cysteine and the closing phenylalanine or tryptophan. Each record gives: J gene, clone size, D gene, V gene, CDR3 DNA, CDR3 protein. The D gene is left open where the match is weak. Not every row has a clone size; where given, it reads once, few, many or a size class.

j_call: TRBJ2-5
clone_size: .
d_call: .
v_call: TRBV7-2
cdr3_nt: TGTGCCAGCAGCTTAGCTATGGGATCAGGGATCCGGGAGACCCAGTACTTC
cdr3_aa: CASSLAMGSGIRETQYF

j_call: TRBJ2-1
clone_size: .
d_call: TRBD1
v_call: TRBV28
cdr3_nt: TGTGCCAGCAGTCGGACAGGTGGCAACAATGAGCAGTTCTTC
cdr3_aa: CASSRTGGNNEQFF

j_call: TRBJ2-7
clone_size: .
d_call: TRBD2
v_call: TRBV7-9
cdr3_nt: TGTGCCAGCAGCCCCCCTCGCGGGAGTATCTACGAGCAGTACTTC
cdr3_aa: CASSPPRGSIYEQYF

j_call: TRBJ2-3
clone_size: once
d_call: TRBD2
v_call: TRBV13
cdr3_nt: TGTGCCAGCAGCTTAGGACTAGCGGCCAGCACAGATACGCAGTATTTT
cdr3_aa: CASSLGLAASTDTQYF

j_call: TRBJ1-2
clone_size: few
d_call: TRBD1
v_call: TRBV11-2
cdr3_nt: TGTGCCAGCAGCTCAATACAGGGGGCATTGGGCTACACCTTC
cdr3_aa: CASSSIQGALGYTF

j_call: TRBJ2-1
clone_size: once
d_call: .
v_call: TRBV21-1
cdr3_nt: TGTGCCAGCAGCAAAGGGAGCGGGAGAACTTACAATGAGCAGTTCTTC
cdr3_aa: CASSKGSGRTYNEQFF

j_call: TRBJ1-1
clone_size: .
d_call: .
v_call: TRBV27
cdr3_nt: TGTGCCAGCAGTTTAGAGGGCCACGTGAACACTGAAGCTTTCTTT
cdr3_aa: CASSLEGHVNTEAFF

j_call: TRBJ1-2
clone_size: once
d_call: .
v_call: TRBV28
cdr3_nt: TGTGCCAGCAACCCTCACCAGGGTCCCTATGGCTACACCTTC
cdr3_aa: CASNPHQGPYGYTF

j_call: TRBJ2-1
clone_size: .
d_call: TRBD2
v_call: TRBV19
cdr3_nt: TGTGCCAGTACCCCCCCCCTGGCTAGCGGAACCTACAATGAGCAGTTCTTC
cdr3_aa: CASTPPLASGTYNEQFF

j_call: TRBJ2-1
clone_size: .
d_call: .
v_call: TRBV30
cdr3_nt: TGTGCCTGGAGTGTCGGTAGACTCCCCTACAATGAGCAGTTCTTC
cdr3_aa: CAWSVGRLPYNEQFF

j_call: TRBJ2-3
clone_size: .
d_call: .
v_call: TRBV7-7
cdr3_nt: TGTGCTAGCAGCCTTACAGGGTTCACAGATACGCAGTATTTT
cdr3_aa: CASSLTGFTDTQYF

j_call: TRBJ2-1
clone_size: .
d_call: .
v_call: TRBV5-5
cdr3_nt: TGTGCCAGCAGCTTGGACGGGGACTCCTACAATGAGCAGTTCTTC
cdr3_aa: CASSLDGDSYNEQFF

j_call: TRBJ2-7
clone_size: .
d_call: TRBD2
v_call: TRBV4-3
cdr3_nt: TGCGCCAGCAGCCAAGAGGCGACTAGCGGACCCTACGAGCAGTACTTC
cdr3_aa: CASSQEATSGPYEQYF

j_call: TRBJ2-3
clone_size: .
d_call: .
v_call: TRBV5-4
cdr3_nt: TGTGCCAGCAGCTTGGATTCCTCGGCAGGGAATTTGGATACGCAGTATTTT
cdr3_aa: CASSLDSSAGNLDTQYF